This TCR beta chain was sequenced for a study of cytomegalovirus exposure and HLA in healthy donors. Germline V gene sequence: CDR1 SGHDT, CDR2 YYEEEE. The CDR3 loop spans 14 amino acids. Deletions cut 0 bases from V and 6 bases from J, with 13 bases between. The PCR was carried out with 60 Vbeta primers and 13 Jbeta primers. Clones were sequenced by immunoSEQ multiplex PCR, and TCRdb holds only the in-frame ones, with some missing. The table shows about 190,000 clones, with about three quarters occurring only once. V and J are TRBV5-6 and TRBJ2-7; possibly TRBD1 for D (6 bases). This clonotype was sampled from a woman in her thirties or forties in good health and CMV-seronegative. The sample comprised PBMCs. The CDR3 loop is CASSLVGGHPEQYF. The CDR3 DNA reads TGTGCCAGCAGCTTGGTAGGGGGACATCCCGAGCAGTACTTC.